The 10 T cell receptor beta chains presented below share a single source sample, sequenced in a study of regulatory T cells in long-lasting Graves disease (dated by TCRdb to the early 2020s). The time point label for this specimen denotes: persistent/refractory GD, antithyroid drugs over 5 years with positive TRAb. RNA was extracted from PBMCs in TRIzol for both TCR sequencing and RNA sequencing. Libraries were constructed by multiplex PCR. This sample was sequenced with an Illumina HiSeq 4000. CDR3 regions were amplified by Arm-PCR with iRepertoire HTBI primers to construct TCR beta libraries. TCRdb cleaned the public reads at Q25 with fastp, built clones with MiXCR and kept in-frame beta chains. Rows are unified per CDR3 protein, each entry keeping the most common DNA and genes. The sample profile shows about 420,000 distinct CDR3 sequences; about a quarter of them were found once. The biggest ten clones account for roughly 26% of the sample.

Sequenced here: peripheral blood mononuclear cells (PBMCs), sampled when the disease was refractory, from a patient treated with antithyroid drugs. The source is a female donor with Graves disease.

The chain combines TRBV5-1 with TRBJ1-4, with 8 bases aligning to TRBD1. Looked up from germline, CDR1 is SGHRS and CDR2 is YFSETQ. V lost 2 bases and J lost 6; bases outside the gene matches: 6. The CDR3 sequence is 15 residues long. CDR3 loop: CASSFGQGKDEKLFF. As DNA, the CDR3 is TGCGCCAGCAGCTTCGGACAGGGAAAGGATGAAAAACTGTTTTTT.

In this sample, this clonotype turned up many times. V gene TRBV6-5 combines with J gene TRBJ2-5, with 7 positions matching TRBD2. CDR3 length equals 15 residues. Germline V gene lookup returns CDR1 MNHEY and CDR2 SVGAGI. The V gene end was trimmed by 0 bases and the J gene end by 5 bases; junction bases not matched to a gene: 6. The CDR3 loop reads CASSYSGGGVETQYF. Here the CDR3 DNA reads TGTGCCAGCAGTTACTCTGGGGGGGGAGTGGAGACCCAGTACTTC.

The chain has TRBV6-1 and TRBJ1-1, with TRBD1 as a possible D gene (5 bases). V was trimmed by 10 bases and J by 0 bases, leaving 12 bases between them. The CDR3 loop spans 13 amino acids. Germline V gene sequence: CDR1 MNHNS, CDR2 SASEGT. The CDR3 region has the DNA TGTGCCATCATCAGGGAGATGAACACTGAAGCTTTCTTT. It encodes CAIIREMNTEAFF.

Concerning this clonotype: This is likely a read error, given that the CDR3 carries no conserved phenylalanine or tryptophan at its end. This rearrangement joins TRBV30 to TRBJ1-2, with 7 positions matching TRBD1. CDR3 size: 15 residues. V trimming: 4 bases; J trimming: 2 bases; junction bases outside the gene matches: 10. From germline, CDR1 is GTSNPN and CDR2 SVGIG (reference sequence). The CDR3 coding sequence is TGTGCCTGGACTACAGGACAGGAGGAGAACTATGGCTACACCCTC. Protein: CAWTTGQEENYGYTL.

This clonotype was counted many times. The V gene is TRBV7-2, the J gene TRBJ2-2, with a tentative D call TRBD2 (6 bases). This CDR3 region has 15 residues. The ends were cut back, 7 bases at V and 1 base at J, with 13 bases in the middle. From germline, CDR1 is SGHTA and CDR2 FQGNSA. In DNA, the CDR3 is TGTGCCAGCACCACAAAAGCGGGGAACACCGGGGAGCTGTTTTTT. It is translated as CASTTKAGNTGELFF. The full variable domain, with the rest looked up from reference TRBV7-2 and TRBJ2-2, is GAGVSQSPSNKVTEKGKDVELRCDPISGHTALYWYRQSLGQGLEFLIYFQGNSAPDKSGLPSDRFSAERTGGSVSTLTIQRTQQEDSAVYLCASTTKAGNTGELFFGEGSRLTVL.

The J gene is TRBJ2-3, the V gene TRBV2, with 8 bases identical to TRBD1. Germline lookup yields CDR1 SNHLY and CDR2 FYNNEI. This CDR3 has 15 residues. Trimming took 2 bases from V and 2 from J; bases not matched to a gene: 3. The CDR3 DNA reads TGTGCCAGCAGTGAAAGGGACAGGAACACAGATACGCAGTATTTT. It translates to CASSERDRNTDTQYF.

There are many counts of this clonotype. The rearrangement joins TRBV28 to TRBJ2-7; the D call may be TRBD1 or TRBD2 (5 bases each). Per the germline V gene, CDR1 is MDHEN and CDR2 is SYDVKM. V lost 6 bases, J lost 4 bases, and 16 bases lay in between. The CDR3 is 14 residues long. The CDR3 sequence is CASSPRGSKYEQYF. CDR3 nucleotides: TGTGCCAGCAGCCCCCGGGGCAGCAAATACGAGCAGTACTTC.

The chain joins TRBV24-1 to TRBJ1-1; D may be TRBD1 (5 bases). This CDR3 has 11 amino acids. The ends were cut back, 10 bases at V and 6 bases at J, with 11 bases in the middle. The germline V gene has CDR1 KGHDR and CDR2 SFDVKD. The CDR3 sequence: CATRDGPEAFF. CDR3 in DNA: TGTGCCACGAGGGACGGTCCTGAAGCTTTCTTT.

This clonotype has more than one count but fewer than ten. The chain couples TRBV5-5 to TRBJ1-5; D is possibly TRBD1 (6 bases). Trimming pared 1 base from V and 4 bases from J, leaving 15 bases between. The germline V gene encodes CDR1 SGHKS and CDR2 YYEKEE (reference sequence). This CDR3 comprises 16 residues. CDR3 in DNA: TGTGCCAGCAGCTTGATGGCACAGGGATGGAATCAGCCCCAGCATTTT. Protein sequence: CASSLMAQGWNQPQHF.

A few counts support this clonotype. The genes are TRBV5-8 and TRBJ2-6; perhaps TRBD1 as D (5 bases). The CDR3 contains 16 residues. Trimming pared 0 bases from V and 1 base from J, leaving 8 bases between. Germline CDR1 and CDR2: SGHTS and YDEGEE. Here the CDR3 reads CASSLEGFSGANVLTF. The CDR3 DNA reads TGTGCCAGCAGCTTGGAGGGGTTTTCTGGGGCCAACGTCCTGACTTTC.